The 10 T cell receptor beta chains presented below share a single source sample, sequenced in a study of patients and donors after allogeneic stem cell transplantation. TCRdb used MiXCR to reprocess the RT-PCR reads, holding one entry per CDR3 protein. The table has about a million distinct CDR3 sequences, roughly 18% seen once. Sequenced sample: blood, either unsorted or a sorted T cell fraction (not recorded which). All receptors derive from a human donor who was either an allogeneic HSCT recipient or a stem cell or donor lymphocyte infusion donor (not recorded which). It is not recorded whose cells these are; they may come from a transplant donor.

This clonotype was picked up a small number of times. The chain uses TRBV12-3 or TRBV12-4 and TRBJ2-7; maybe TRBD1 (7 bases). The V gene lost 5 bases and the J gene lost 2 bases, with 13 bases spanning the gap. The CDR3 has 14 amino acids. This chain's CDR3 is CASSPRGVTYEQYF. In DNA, the CDR3 is TGTGCCAGCAGTCCCAGGGGGGTTACCTACGAGCAGTACTTC.

The CDR3 coding sequence is TGTGCCAGCAGCCGTCTAGGCGGGAGTGGGGGGGACAATGAGCAGTTCTTC. This sequence encodes CASSRLGGSGGDNEQFF. J is TRBJ2-1 and V is TRBV3-1; TRBD2 matches 7 bases. The CDR3 runs 17 residues. The V and J ends lost 4 bases and 5 bases, in that order; junction bases with no gene match: 14. The germline V gene encodes CDR1 LGHDT and CDR2 YNNKEL (reference sequence).

V usage is TRBV29-1 and J usage is TRBJ1-2; 9 bases fit TRBD1. Unmatched junction bases numbered 5, after V lost 1 base and J lost 5 bases. Germline CDR1 is SQVTM and CDR2 is ANQGSEA. This CDR3 region has 14 residues. The CDR3 here is CSVEGDRDHYGYTF. CDR3 nucleotides: TGCAGCGTTGAAGGGGACAGGGATCATTATGGCTACACCTTC. The whole variable domain, filled in from reference TRBV29-1 and TRBJ1-2, reads SAVISQKPSRDICQRGTSLTIQCQVDSQVTMMFWYRQQPGQSLTLIATANQGSEATYESGFVIDKFPISRPNLTFSTLTVSNMSPEDSSIYLCSVEGDRDHYGYTFGSGTRLTVV.

In its sample, this clonotype was seen many times. The rearrangement uses TRBV4-1 and TRBJ1-1; tentatively, D is TRBD1 (6 bases). There are 14 residues in the CDR3. Deletions cut 1 base from V and 6 bases from J, with 12 bases between. The germline gives CDR1 MGHRA, CDR2 YSYEKL. CDR3 protein: CASSQAQGSAEAFF. The CDR3 nucleotides read TGCGCCAGCAGCCAAGCACAGGGTTCTGCTGAAGCTTTCTTT.

The V call is TRBV20-1, the J call TRBJ1-1; TRBD1 matches at 8 bases. The trim removed 1 base at V and 1 base at J, leaving 8 bases unmatched. Germline CDR1 is DFQATT and CDR2 is SNEGSKA (reference sequence). This CDR3 has 16 amino acids. CDR3 loop: CSARGPGQEKNTEAFF. The CDR3 DNA reads TGCAGTGCTAGAGGACCGGGACAGGAAAAGAACACTGAAGCTTTCTTT.

Notes on this clonotype: This may stem from a read error, because a much larger clone lies one nucleotide away. The chain combines TRBV7-9 with TRBJ2-3, with a weak D call TRBD2 (5 bases). The germline gives CDR1 SEHNR, CDR2 FQNEAQ (reference sequence). Trimming shortened V by 5 bases and J by 3 bases, and 9 bases separated the two germline ends. The CDR3 contains 13 residues. The DNA of the CDR3 is TGTGCCAGCAGCCCCGGGAAAACAGATACGCAGTATTTT. Protein product: CASSPGKTDTQYF.

The J gene is TRBJ2-1, the V gene TRBV7-2, with unresolved D. Germline V gene data show CDR1 as SGHTA and CDR2 as FQGNSA. Trimming pared 4 bases from V and 10 bases from J, leaving 14 bases between. The CDR3 is 13 amino acids. The CDR3 bases are TGTGCCAGCAGCTCGCAACGGTGGGCAGAGCAGTTCTTC. Translated: CASSSQRWAEQFF.

CDR3 region: CASSGLLYNEQFF. In nucleotides, the CDR3 is TGTGCCAGCAGCGGACTCCTCTACAATGAGCAGTTCTTC. The rearrangement uses TRBV27 and TRBJ2-1, with D possibly being TRBD2 (5 bases). V gave up 6 bases and J gave up 3 bases, with 9 bases separating them. The CDR3 has 13 amino acids. Germline CDR1 MNHEY, CDR2 SMNVEV (reference sequence).

This clonotype has only a few counts. V and J are TRBV2 and TRBJ1-5, with D perhaps matching TRBD1 (6 bases). The V and J ends lost 5 bases and 4 bases respectively, with 12 bases between them. CDR1 and CDR2 from the germline V gene are SNHLY and FYNNEI. CDR3 length: 14 amino acids. CDR3 region: CASSSQGPNQPQHF. In DNA form, the CDR3 reads TGTGCCAGCAGTTCACAGGGACCGAATCAGCCCCAGCATTTT.

This clonotype was seen more than once but under ten times. The V gene is TRBV6-2 or TRBV6-3, the J gene TRBJ1-1; 10 nucleotides align to TRBD1. The CDR3 covers 18 residues. With V trimmed by 4 bases and J by 0 bases, 11 bases remained unmatched. Germline CDR1 is MNHEY and CDR2 is SVGEGT. The CDR3 region has the DNA TGTGCCAGCAGTTCGCAAGTCCCGGGACAGGGGTTGAACACTGAAGCTTTCTTT. Protein sequence: CASSSQVPGQGLNTEAFF.